A single sample gave rise to the 8 T cell receptor beta chains below, sequenced in a study of tumor-infiltrating lymphocytes in primary liver carcinoma. Taking about 17-32 mg of unsorted bulk tissue, the authors co-extracted RNA and DNA. Starting material of 450 to 550 ng total RNA yielded TCR beta cDNA via a constant-region primer. Investigators got TCR beta libraries out of three nested multiplex PCR rounds, done with slightly modified ARM-PCR. Each of the first two PCR rounds ran approximately 11 cycles with TRBV1-TRBV30 forward and C-beta reverse primers. TCRdb reprocessed the multiplex PCR reads with MiXCR, giving one entry per CDR3 protein. Altogether some 94,000 distinct CDR3 sequences are present, 55% to 70% being singletons, with the ten largest covering over 9%. Input material: liver tumor tissue from sampling region 5. Subset noted: tumor region T5, tumor centre. These receptor sequences come from a woman in her fifties or sixties with primary liver carcinoma and hepatitis B virus infection.

As regards this clonotype: Mismatch with germline at one junction end may stem from a read error. This chain links TRBV6-1 with TRBJ2-5, with TRBD2 matching over 10 bases. The V gene's germline CDR1 is MNHNS and CDR2 SASEGT. CDR3 size: 18 residues. CDR3: CASSRSAGGLVPSEAQYF. CDR3 nucleotides: TGTGCCAGCAGTCGGTCAGCGGGAGGGCTGGTGCCCTCAGAGGCCCAGTACTTC.

Turning to this clonotype: A much larger clone is a single base away; this may be a read error. The chain has TRBV5-5 and TRBJ2-3, with no clear D. This CDR3 is built from 15 residues. Germline CDR1 and CDR2: SGHKS and YYEKEE (reference sequence). CDR3 sequence: CANSLVVISTDTQYF. The CDR3 DNA sequence: TGTGCCAACAGCTTGGTGGTGATTAGCACAGATACGCAGTATTTT.

Concerning this clonotype itself: One junction end does not reproduce the germline sequence, and a read error may be involved. This sequence joins TRBV29-1 and TRBJ1-2, with TRBD1 as a possible D gene (5 bases). The CDR3 is 15 amino acids. Germline CDR1 and CDR2: SQVTM and ANQGSEA. The CDR3, as DNA: TGTAGCGTTGAAGTACCCCGGGGGTGTCGGTATGGCTACACCTTC. It encodes CSVEVPRGCRYGYTF.

The V and J genes are TRBV11-2 and TRBJ2-4; a possible D gene is TRBD2 (6 bases). The CDR3 extends over 14 amino acids. Germline CDR1 and CDR2: SGHAT and FQNNGV. The CDR3 region has the DNA TGTGTCAACAGCTTGGAGGGACCGAAAAACATTCAGTACTTC. As protein: CVNSLEGPKNIQYF.

For this clonotype: One junction end disagrees with the germline gene, perhaps due to a read error. V is TRBV11-3 and J is TRBJ2-1; D perhaps matches TRBD2 (6 bases). Germline V gene lookup returns CDR1 SGHNT and CDR2 YENEEA. The CDR3 runs to 14 residues. CDR3 in amino acids: CVSSLDGSTNVQFF. The CDR3 DNA sequence: TGTGTCAGCAGCTTAGACGGGAGCACTAATGTGCAGTTCTTC.

A single count supports this clonotype. One end of the junction is discordant with germline, which a read error may explain. The chain employs TRBV6-6 and TRBJ1-3; D gene unclear. Per the germline V gene, CDR1 is MNHNY and CDR2 is SVGAGI (reference sequence). The CDR3 length is 17 residues. CDR3 DNA: TGCGCCAGCAGTCCAACACACCTGGTGGGCTCTGGAAACACCATATATTTT. This sequence encodes CASSPTHLVGSGNTIYF.

The chain has TRBV5-1 and TRBJ1-2; D is undetermined. Germline V gene data show CDR1 as SGHRS and CDR2 as YFSETQ. Trimming took 3 bases from V and 8 from J, leaving 11 bases between them. This CDR3 is 12 amino acids long. The CDR3 sequence is CASSSEVCGYTF. The CDR3 DNA reads TGCGCCAGCAGCTCGGAGGTGTGCGGCTACACCTTC.

The chain recombines TRBV11-2 with TRBJ2-3; the D gene is possibly TRBD2 (7 bases). There are 15 residues in the CDR3. The ends were cut back, 9 bases at V and 0 bases at J, with 16 bases in the middle. CDR1 is SGHAT, CDR2 FQNNGV, per germline. DNA of the CDR3: TGTGCCAGTAACCGGGGGGCAAGGAGCACAGATACGCAGTATTTT. It specifies CASNRGARSTDTQYF.